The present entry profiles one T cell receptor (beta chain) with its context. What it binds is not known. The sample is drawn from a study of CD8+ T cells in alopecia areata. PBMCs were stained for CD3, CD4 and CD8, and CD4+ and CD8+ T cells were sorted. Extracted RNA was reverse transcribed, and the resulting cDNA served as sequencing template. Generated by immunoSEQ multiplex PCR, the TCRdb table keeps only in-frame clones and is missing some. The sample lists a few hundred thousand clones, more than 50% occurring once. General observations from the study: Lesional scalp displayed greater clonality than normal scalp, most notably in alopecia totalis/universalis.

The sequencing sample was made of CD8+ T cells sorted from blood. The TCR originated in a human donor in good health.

The CDR3 region is CATGVSMNTEAFF. CDR3 sequence (DNA): TGTGCCACCGGGGTGAGTATGAACACTGAAGCTTTCTTT. V is TRBV15 and J is TRBJ1-1; D is ambiguous. The CDR3 extends over 13 amino acids. Per the germline V gene, CDR1 is LNHNV and CDR2 is YYDKDF (reference sequence). V lost 8 bases, J lost 0 bases, and 10 bases lay in between. The full variable domain, its missing parts supplied by reference TRBV15 and TRBJ1-1, is DAMVIQNPRYQVTQFGKPVTLSCSQTLNHNVMYWYQQKSSQAPKLLFHYYDKDFNNEADTPDNFQSRRPNTSFCFLDIRSPGLGDTAMYLCATGVSMNTEAFFGQGTRLTVV.